This T cell receptor beta chain stems from a study of blood T cell repertoires in COVID-19 (dated by TCRdb to 2018 to 2020). In terms of the full investigation: The collaborator samples originated in the United States, Italy and Spain and spanned the acute and convalescent phases of COVID-19. The material from the prospective study consisted of cDNA or gDNA derived from T cells, B-cell-depleted T cells, or PBMCs. The dataset comprised deeply sampled blood TCRbeta repertoires from subjects exposed to, actively infected with, or recovered from COVID-19. The repertoires were released in a freely available public database meant as a resource for research on the immune response to SARS-CoV-2. The samples were drawn from two sources: the first 160 participants of the ongoing ImmuneRACE study, and 1,200 or so subjects contributed by 6 global collaborators. Sample metadata almost always included a de-identified subject ID, COVID-19 status, age in years and sex. Where HLA class I and class II types were available, the types were taken from metadata supplied by the sample provider, not from assay-based typing. Study-level results and caveats: The amount of clinical and demographic metadata varied by source and participant and was provided uncurated.

TCRbeta CDR3 regions were amplified from genomic DNA using the immunoSEQ Assay, a bias-controlled multiplex PCR. Per the original workflow: The number of nucleated cells in each sample was estimated by amplification of reference gene primers within the assay. To quantify the absolute abundance of each unique TCRbeta CDR3 rearrangement, sequence reads were collapsed and filtered. For each sample, productive Simpson clonality was calculated as the square root of Simpson's diversity index over productive rearrangements. TCRdb limited this immuneACCESS table to in-frame rearrangements with V and J called. A share of clones is missing; checked studies link under half to unresolved V genes, and the rest is unexplained. The DNA gave D and trimming, while V, J and clone size come from that table. Across this sample there are 430,000 or so clones, with 70% to 90% seen only once. 1.5% to 2% of the sample comes from the top ten.

As to this clone: There is no known antigen for this receptor. Base qualities are not at hand, and no much larger clone is one base apart.

In the prospective study, participants were about 18 to 95 years old, resided in under 30 geographic areas of the United States, and were enrolled through a virtual design. To assign participants to cohorts, the prospective study relied on clinical history that participants themselves reported in a screening survey and a study questionnaire. ImmuneRACE Cohort 3 recovered participants were defined by two consecutive negative NP/OP PCR tests, healthcare professional clearance, or symptom resolution. In the prospective study, whole blood, serum and a nasopharyngeal or oropharyngeal swab were collected from each participant by mobile phlebotomists. Additional blood draws and questionnaires over a 2-month period could optionally be provided by prospective study participants. Before DNA extraction, blood samples from the prospective study were shipped at room temperature or frozen. The CDR3 starts with the cysteine, ends with the phenylalanine, and has 14 residues. Only CDR3 DNA is held: 42 bases, read in frame from base 1. CDR1 and CDR2, per the germline V gene, are SGHRS and YFSETQ. V is cut back by 5 bases and J by 6 bases, with 7 bases in the junction unmatched.

This sequence was found in a woman aged 40 to 49 who had recovered from COVID-19. The chain was built from TRBV5-1 and TRBJ2-1; 8 nucleotides in the junction match TRBD2. Sequencing input: PBMCs or T cells enriched from blood (not recorded which). The nucleotide sequence reads as follows: TGCGCCAGCAGAGCTGGTAGCGGGATCAATGAGCAGTTCTTC. Its protein is CASRAGSGINEQFF.